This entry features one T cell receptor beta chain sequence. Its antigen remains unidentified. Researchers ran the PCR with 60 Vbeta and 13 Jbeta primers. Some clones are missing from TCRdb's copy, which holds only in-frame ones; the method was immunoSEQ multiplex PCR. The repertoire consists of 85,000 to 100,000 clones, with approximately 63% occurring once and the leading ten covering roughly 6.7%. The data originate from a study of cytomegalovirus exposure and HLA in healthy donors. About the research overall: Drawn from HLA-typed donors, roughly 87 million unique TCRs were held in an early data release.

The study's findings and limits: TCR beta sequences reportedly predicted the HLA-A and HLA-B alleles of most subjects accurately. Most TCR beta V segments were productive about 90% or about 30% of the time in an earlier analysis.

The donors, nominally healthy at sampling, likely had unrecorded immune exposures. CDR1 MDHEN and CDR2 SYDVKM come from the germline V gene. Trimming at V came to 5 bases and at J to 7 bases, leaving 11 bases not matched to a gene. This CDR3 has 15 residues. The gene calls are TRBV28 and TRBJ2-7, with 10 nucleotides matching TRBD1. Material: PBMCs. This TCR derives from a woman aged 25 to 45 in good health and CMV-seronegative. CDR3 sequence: CASSPWTGGSREQYF. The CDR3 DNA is TGTGCCAGCAGTCCCTGGACAGGGGGATCGAGAGAGCAGTACTTC.